This T cell receptor (beta chain) was observed in a study of blood T cell repertoires in COVID-19. Study overall: The analysed material was cDNA or gDNA that came from T cells, B-cell-depleted T cells, or PBMCs.

CDR1 PRHDT and CDR2 FYEKMQ come from the germline V gene (reference sequence). This CDR3 is 16 amino acids long. V was clipped by 5 bases and J by 0 bases; unmatched bases: 7. Measured with immunoSEQ multiplex PCR; TCRdb has only the in-frame clones, and not every one. The repertoire holds roughly 88,000 clones, with 72% as singletons. There are a few counts of this clone. Sequenced sample: peripheral blood. The chain employs TRBV13 and TRBJ2-5, with 9 positions matching TRBD1. The sequence was obtained from a woman aged 55 to 70 in a cohort sampled during active or convalescent COVID-19. The CDR3 loop is CASSVGTGTYQETQYF. CDR3 nucleotide sequence: TGTGCCAGCAGCGTCGGGACAGGGACGTACCAAGAGACCCAGTACTTC. Full variable domain (outside the CDR3, taken from reference TRBV13 and TRBJ2-5): AAGVIQSPRHLIKEKRETATLKCYPIPRHDTVYWYQQGPGQDPQFLISFYEKMQSDKGSIPDRFSAQQFSDYHSELNMSSLELGDSALYFCASSVGTGTYQETQYFGPGTRLLVL.